The rows below give T cell receptor beta chains drawn from one sample of a study of beta chain features in type 1 diabetes. Using immunoSEQ multiplex PCR, the repertoire was profiled, and TCRdb retains in-frame clones only, with some absent. The sample holds 550,000 to 850,000 clones; around an eighth are singletons and the top ten take approximately 0.02%. The sample was naive CD4+ T cells from blood. Every receptor here comes from a man between 18 and 29 years old with type 1 diabetes. Each CDR3 is given with its conserved first and last residue. D genes are given only for firm matches. The size field is filled for only some rows; it gives once, few, many or a size class.

clone_size | j_call | v_call | d_call | cdr3_aa | cdr3_nt
. | TRBJ2-1 | TRBV6-4 | . | CASSDQTGPLNNEQFF | TGTGCCAGCAGTGACCAAACAGGGCCCCTCAACAATGAGCAGTTCTTC
few | TRBJ1-2 | TRBV7-9 | . | CASSLSGSKIYGYTF | TGTGCCAGCAGCTTATCCGGCAGCAAGATCTATGGCTACACCTTC
. | TRBJ1-2 | TRBV18 | TRBD1 | CASQRVPTGGYGYTF | TGTGCCAGCCAAAGGGTCCCCACAGGGGGCTATGGCTACACCTTC
. | TRBJ2-7 | TRBV27 | . | CASSLGASEISYEQYF | TGTGCCAGCAGTTTGGGGGCGAGCGAAATCTCCTACGAGCAGTACTTC
once | TRBJ2-2 | TRBV28 | . | CASSLPPNRNTGELFF | TGTGCCAGCAGTTTGCCTCCCAACAGGAACACCGGGGAGCTGTTTTTT
. | TRBJ2-1 | TRBV2 | . | CASRGQNNEQFF | TGTGCCAGCAGGGGACAAAACAATGAGCAGTTCTTC
. | TRBJ2-3 | TRBV27 | . | CASWGTDTQYF | TGTGCCAGCTGGGGGACAGATACGCAGTATTTT
. | TRBJ1-4 | TRBV7-9 | . | CASSSPLGQIGPFNEKLFF | TGTGCCAGCAGCTCCCCCCTCGGACAGATAGGCCCCTTTAATGAAAAACTGTTTTTT
. | TRBJ2-2 | TRBV30 | . | CAWSMVPKLSGLFF | TGTGCCTGGAGTATGGTCCCAAAATTAAGTGGGCTGTTTTTT
few | TRBJ1-3 | TRBV9 | . | CASSRLNTIYF | TGTGCCAGCAGCCGTTTGAACACCATATATTTT
few | TRBJ1-5 | TRBV29-1 | . | CSVEFGDQPQHF | TGCAGCGTTGAATTCGGGGATCAGCCCCAGCATTTT
. | TRBJ2-1 | TRBV7-9 | . | CASSFGVAYNEQFF | TGTGCCAGCAGCTTTGGGGTAGCCTACAATGAGCAGTTCTTC
few | TRBJ1-1 | TRBV7-8 | . | CASSLSNTEAFF | TGTGCCAGCAGCTTATCAAACACTGAAGCTTTCTTT
few | TRBJ2-1 | TRBV30 | . | CAGTSSLAIEQFF | TGTGCCGGGACATCATCTCTGGCGATAGAGCAGTTCTTC
. | TRBJ1-1 | TRBV5-1 | . | CASRETMNTEAFF | TGCGCCAGCAGGGAAACTATGAACACTGAAGCTTTCTTT
few | TRBJ1-3 | TRBV29-1 | . | CMAMGSSGNTIYF | TGCATGGCTATGGGGAGCTCTGGAAACACCATATATTTT
few | TRBJ1-4 | TRBV25-1 | . | CASTSSGRGNEKLFF | TGTGCCAGCACCTCCTCAGGACGGGGAAATGAAAAACTGTTTTTT
. | TRBJ2-5 | TRBV7-7 | . | CASSSDRGPQVETQYF | TGTGCCAGCAGCTCCGACCGCGGGCCCCAAGTGGAGACCCAGTACTTC
. | TRBJ2-3 | TRBV28 | TRBD2 | CASSFGLAGDTDTQYF | TGTGCCAGCAGTTTTGGGCTAGCGGGGGACACAGATACGCAGTATTTT
. | TRBJ2-1 | TRBV7-9 | . | CASSPPRTYNEQFF | TGTGCCAGCAGCCCCCCCCGTACCTACAATGAGCAGTTCTTC
few | TRBJ1-1 | TRBV28 | . | CASSLAYTEAFF | TGTGCCAGCAGTTTAGCCTACACTGAAGCTTTCTTT
. | TRBJ1-1 | TRBV6-1 | . | CASSVRTARTEAFF | TGTGCCAGCAGTGTCCGGACAGCACGAACTGAAGCTTTCTTT
. | TRBJ2-5 | TRBV7-9 | TRBD1 | CASSSAQTGGSFQETQYF | TGTGCCAGCAGCTCGGCCCAGACAGGGGGCTCCTTCCAAGAGACCCAGTACTTC
few | TRBJ1-2 | TRBV30 | TRBD1 | CAWSVYRGAGYTF | TGTGCCTGGAGTGTGTACAGGGGAGCAGGCTACACCTTC
few | TRBJ1-2 | TRBV12-5 | . | CASGLVRSLGYTF | TGTGCTAGTGGTTTGGTACGGTCCTTGGGCTACACCTTC
. | TRBJ2-5 | TRBV4-1 | . | CASSQTTSDDETQYF | TGCGCCAGCAGCCAGACGACTAGTGATGATGAGACCCAGTACTTC
. | TRBJ2-1 | TRBV15 | . | CATSIGPLRRGDNEQFF | TGTGCCACCAGCATAGGTCCCTTGAGACGGGGAGACAATGAGCAGTTCTTC
. | TRBJ2-2 | TRBV10-3 | TRBD1 | CAIRTGAGELFF | TGTGCCATCAGGACAGGGGCCGGGGAGCTGTTTTTT
. | TRBJ2-5 | TRBV7-2 | . | CASSRAQSQETQYF | TGTGCCAGCAGCCGCGCGCAGAGCCAGGAGACCCAGTACTTC
. | TRBJ2-5 | TRBV7-2 | TRBD1 | CASSLDRVGETQYF | TGTGCCAGCAGCCTGGACAGGGTGGGGGAGACCCAGTACTTC
few | TRBJ1-1 | TRBV15 | . | CATSRDQASEAFF | TGTGCCACCAGCAGAGATCAGGCGTCTGAAGCTTTCTTT
few | TRBJ2-3 | TRBV6-1 | TRBD1 | CASRADRGTKDTQYF | TGTGCCAGCAGAGCGGACAGGGGAACCAAAGATACGCAGTATTTT
. | TRBJ1-2 | TRBV28 | . | CASSLTPGPPYGYTF | TGTGCCAGCAGTTTAACCCCAGGGCCCCCCTATGGCTACACCTTC
. | TRBJ2-7 | TRBV13 | TRBD2 | CASSFSGGGYEQYF | TGTGCCAGCAGCTTCTCGGGGGGAGGCTACGAGCAGTACTTC
few | TRBJ2-1 | TRBV25-1 | TRBD1 | CASSPGTGVGSYNEQFF | TGTGCCAGCAGTCCCGGGACAGGGGTTGGCTCCTACAATGAGCAGTTCTTC
. | TRBJ1-6 | TRBV11-2 | TRBD1 | CASSYDGGRGYSPLHF | TGTGCCAGCAGTTATGATGGTGGCAGGGGGTATTCACCCCTCCACTTT
few | TRBJ2-1 | TRBV6-1 | . | CASRTDFSYNEQFF | TGTGCCAGCAGGACGGACTTTTCCTACAATGAGCAGTTCTTC